This entry is about one T cell receptor beta chain. Its cognate antigen is unknown. TCRdb's copy holds only in-frame clones and misses some; the assay was immunoSEQ multiplex PCR. The sample has tens of thousands of clones, around 86% seen once. The CDR3 contains 13 residues. The V end lost 2 bases, the J end lost 7 bases, and 9 bases lay between the germline ends. The V gene's germline CDR1 is LGHDT and CDR2 YNNKEL (reference sequence). This specimen belongs to a study of T cell responses to AZD1222 COVID-19 vaccine. Overall study results and limits: Repertoires were sampled only after the peak T cell response.

The gene calls are TRBV3-1 (or the pseudogene TRBV3-2) and TRBJ2-1, with a possible D match to TRBD2 (5 bases). The source is an adult in good health. Specimen: peripheral blood, collected on day 0 of AZD1222 vaccination. This chain's CDR3 is CASSQPGVNEQFF. The CDR3 region has the DNA TGTGCCAGCAGCCAACCCGGGGTGAATGAGCAGTTCTTC.